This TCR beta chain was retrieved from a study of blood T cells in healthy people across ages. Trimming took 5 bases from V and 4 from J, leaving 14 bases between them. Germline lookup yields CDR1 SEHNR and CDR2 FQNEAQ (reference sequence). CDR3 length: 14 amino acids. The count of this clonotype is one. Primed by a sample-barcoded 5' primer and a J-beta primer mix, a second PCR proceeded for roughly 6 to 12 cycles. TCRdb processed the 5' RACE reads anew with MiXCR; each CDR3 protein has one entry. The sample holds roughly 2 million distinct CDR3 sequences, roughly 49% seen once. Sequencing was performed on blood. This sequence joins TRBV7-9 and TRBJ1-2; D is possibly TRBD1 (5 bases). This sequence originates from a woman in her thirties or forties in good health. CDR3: CASSVGAAGYGYTF. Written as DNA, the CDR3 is TGTGCCAGCAGCGTAGGGGCGGCAGGCTATGGCTACACCTTC.